This TCR beta chain was sequenced in a study of T cell responses to AZD1222 COVID-19 vaccine. Method: immunoSEQ multiplex PCR; TCRdb's copy keeps in-frame clones and lacks some. The sample holds 100,000 to 150,000 clones, 75% to 90% seen once. Turning to this clone: Its antigen is as yet unknown.

The study, taken as a whole, reports: Mapped onto spike, vaccine-associated CD4 TCRs spanned it and were dominant at 160-218 and 743-854. Repertoire samples came only from after the peak T cell response. Possibly, clonal diversity was underestimated; donors were largely white British and included more females.

V shed 5 bases and J shed 2 bases, with 25 bases lying between them. The CDR3 sequence is 18 residues long. Germline CDR1 reads LGHNA; CDR2 reads YSLEER. V gene TRBV4-3 combines with J gene TRBJ2-7; a weak D match, TRBD2 (5 bases). This clonotype originated in an adult in good health. The specimen comprised peripheral blood, sampled on day 0 of AZD1222 vaccination. The CDR3 loop is CASSIPQEVFRETYEQYF. In nucleotides, the CDR3 is TGCGCCAGCAGCATACCCCAGGAGGTCTTCCGCGAAACCTACGAGCAGTACTTC.